This T cell receptor (beta chain) was identified during a study of cytomegalovirus exposure and HLA in healthy donors (dated by TCRdb to 2017 to 2019). Regarding the research as a whole: An earlier analysis of 587 of the donors reported approximately 260 Gb of sequence data and some 110 million unique TCR beta sequences obtained from roughly 180 million T cells. All discovery cohort repertoires had been generated using a single sequencing platform. Donor age, sex, ethnicity and CMV serostatus were compiled together with the repertoire data. Among almost 400 genotyped donors of the cohort, an average of around 240,000 unique TCR beta nucleotide sequences were sequenced per donor, around a sixth of them non-productive. Class I and class II HLA loci were covered by the typing at four-digit resolution. An earlier analysis of approximately 630 of the donors applied high-throughput TCR beta sequencing to assess whether each TCR beta V gene segment acted as functional or pseudogenic. Along with the roughly 670-subject first cohort, a separate validation cohort of over a hundred different subjects was used. Of the approximately 400 genotyped donors, 75% to 85% were placed in the genetic ancestry cluster associated with self-reported Caucasian donors. Rather than drawing on any new phenotypic data, the later analysis identified candidate immune exposures from TCR beta sequences and the way those sequences occurred across donors. A later analysis re-examined previously published TCR beta repertoires from more than 550 donors and added high-resolution HLA genotyping to investigate patterns of TCR occurrence. An early release that covered roughly 600 HLA-typed donors contained around 330 gigabases of sequencing data and around 85 million unique TCR sequences. Several DR-DQ haplotypes were handled as single units for association and clustering because linkage in the cohort was strong. Typing coverage varied by locus: 629-630 donors for A, B, C, DRB1 and DQB1; under 550 for DQA1; more than 600 for DPA1; around 490 for DPB1. The study aimed to test whether cataloging public T cell receptors could reveal signatures of past pathogen exposure. The study profiled the T cell repertoires of under 700 subjects by immunosequencing and related them to cytomegalovirus serostatus. A later genetic analysis took genome-wide SNP genotypes for about 55% of the 666 donors and used that subset as a discovery cohort. To predict cytomegalovirus infection status, the study combined high-throughput TCR immunosequencing, statistical association of individual TCRs with disease status, and machine learning.

Including the terminal cysteine and phenylalanine, the CDR3 comprises 15 residues. CDR3 DNA is the only sequence kept; it has 45 bases, read in frame from the first base. From a lookup of the germline V gene, CDR1 and CDR2 are MGHRA and YSYEKL. V is cut back by 2 bases and J by 8 bases, with 7 bases in the junction unmatched. Library generation was performed with the immunoSEQ multiplex PCR assay. The multiplex PCR relied on a mix of 60 forward primers for TCR Vbeta segments and 13 reverse primers for TCR Jbeta segments. A multiplex PCR assay on genomic DNA amplified the CDR3 region of rearranged TCR beta genes. Amplified TCR beta libraries were sequenced as 87-base-pair reads on the Illumina HiSeq System. On the authors' methods: A later analysis tallied roughly 80 million unique TCR beta chains across the 550 to 850 repertoires, and about 12 million of those chains were shared by two or more donors. A nearest-neighbor algorithm error-corrected the raw reads and collapsed the reads into unique sequences, merging closely related sequences to remove PCR and sequencing errors. V, D and J gene segments were assigned by aligning CDR3 sequences to IMGT reference sequences. Each retained sequence needed at least a six-nucleotide match to both a V gene segment and a J gene segment. A rearrangement counted as productive if the CDR3 had no stop codons and remained in frame with V and J, and every other rearrangement counted as non-productive. Following IMGT convention, CDR3 was defined as the stretch from the second conserved V-encoded cysteine up to the conserved J-encoded phenylalanine. In an earlier analysis of around 640 of the donors, sequences lacking an unambiguous match to a single V gene segment were excluded. In an earlier analysis of roughly 600 of the donors, a V segment was called functional when productive rearrangements were above 56.7%, and segregating when the standard deviation between donors exceeded 5%. A statistical classification framework was built to diagnose cytomegalovirus status from the catalog of TCR beta chain sequences. In a later analysis, TCR nucleotide sequences were compared against IMGT/GENE-DB human TR gene sequences so that V and J genes could be assigned. A later analysis assigned CDR3 sequences and most-parsimonious VDJ recombination scenarios with the TCRdist pipeline. In a later analysis, each TCR beta chain was defined by its CDR3 amino acid sequence together with its V-gene family, and reads lacking a unique V-gene family were excluded. To address suspected cross-contamination and a sequencing artifact, a later analysis removed over 500 highly shared, low-generation-probability nucleotide sequences. For each public chain, a later analysis derived a clonal expansion index from normalized ranks of inferred template counts within each repertoire. Generation probabilities in a later analysis came from a VDJ recombination model fitted to out-of-frame rearrangements, and those results were checked against IGoR. In a later analysis, TCR-TCR, TCR-HLA and TCR-CMV co-occurrence was scored with hypergeometric tests, and a repertoire-size bias correction was applied to TCR pairs. A later analysis estimated false discovery rates by permuting HLA or CMV assignments 20 times. In a later analysis, co-occurring TCRs were grouped with DBSCAN, and TCRdist sequence similarity was added when clustering was performed within HLA-allele-positive subsets. For co-occurrence clustering, repertoires with fewer than 30,000 or more than 120,000 public chains were excluded, along with roughly 5 repertoires with anomalous nucleotide sharing. The source is immuneACCESS, and TCRdb retained only in-frame sequences with V and J called. Part of the clones is not carried over; for the studies checked, unresolved V genes explain less than half of this, and the remainder is unexplained. From that table come the V and J calls and clone size; the DNA was used to work out D and trimming. The sample table contains roughly 170,000 clones; only one count was recorded for 75% to 90% of them. The top ten constitute about 5% of the sample.

The investigation overall reported the following: This cohort had only TCR beta chains sequenced, and the lack of alpha or paired-chain data limited which features could be detected. The presence/absence analyses assumed that sequencing depth was roughly uniform across donors, and that assumption may not be true. At a false discovery rate of 0.05, a later analysis linked fewer than 20,000 TCR beta sequences to specific HLA alleles. The authors suggested that the approach could potentially be generalized to other disease states and immunological phenotypes. About 15 rarely observed V segments, including chromosome 9 orphons, were excluded from the earlier analysis of approximately 500 of the donors because counts were too low. Because HLA typing was unavailable for some donors at each locus, only the typed subset was used in association tests. Because the 87-base-pair reads could not distinguish some IMGT-functional V segments, including TRBV6-2 and TRBV6-3, those segments were excluded. In an earlier analysis of fewer than 700 of the donors, most TCR beta V segments appeared in productive rearrangements about 90% or about 30% of the time, broadly matching IMGT annotations. According to a later genetic analysis, donors in an Asian-associated ancestry cluster had fewer N-insertions in productive TCRs than the roughly 670-donor mean. Cytomegalovirus status was reported to be diagnosed by the classifier with high specificity and sensitivity in both the original and validation cohorts. According to a later analysis, parvovirus B19, influenza, CMV and Epstein-Barr virus appeared linked to several top co-occurrence clusters. A total of around 150 TCR beta chains were listed by the study as associated with cytomegalovirus. In a later analysis, TCR association rates were found to vary across HLA loci, with the most associated TCRs seen for DRB1 alleles and the fewest for HLA-C alleles. A later analysis found that HLA-associated TCR beta chains were more clonally expanded and had lower generation probabilities than equally common non-associated chains. Linkage disequilibrium might explain the correlated functional status among segregating V segments, but an unknown experimental factor could not be ruled out. Most CMV-associated TCR beta chains appeared to be HLA-restricted in a later analysis, and the HLA associations seemed to be driven largely by CMV exposure. A further reported finding was that TCR beta sequences accurately predicted the HLA-A and HLA-B alleles for most subjects in the first cohort. V-gene and J-gene trimming of TCR beta chains was associated with a missense DCLRE1C variant in a later genetic analysis, and the association was replicated in an independent cohort. A cluster of highly shared sequence variants was judged likely to represent a technical artifact of the sequencing pipeline. CMV serostatus was the only immune exposure information available for the cohort. A few of the identified cytomegalovirus-associated TCR beta chains were confirmed in vitro to be specific for cytomegalovirus antigens. Strong co-occurrence of HLA alleles, especially DR and DQ, made assigning TCR associations to individual alleles difficult. While some public TCRs were present in many individuals, most TCR sequences turned up only very rarely across donors.

The cohort consisted of some 730 healthy bone marrow donors. All cohort members were sampled while nominally healthy, although unrecorded immune exposures were likely present. The donor tested CMV seropositive, placing the donor among the roughly 300 seropositive members of the cohort. A peripheral blood sample was collected from each donor, and TCR beta sequencing was performed on peripheral blood mononuclear cells. The Qiagen DNeasy Blood Extraction Kit was used to extract genomic DNA from the blood cell samples. On this clone: No antigen is known for it. There are no base qualities to consult, and no much larger clone falls within one base.

The chain is assembled from TRBV4-1 and TRBJ2-1, with TRBD1 identical over 9 junction bases. The sample taken for sequencing was PBMCs. The sequence came from a woman between 50 and 59 years old in good health and CMV-seropositive. The sequenced DNA is TGCGCCAGCAGCCAATCCGGGACAGGGTGGTATGAGCAGTTCTTC. It translates to CASSQSGTGWYEQFF.